The clone carrying this TCR beta chain was detected only once. This record belongs to a study of cytomegalovirus exposure and HLA in healthy donors. V was cut by 2 bases and J by 0 bases, with 22 bases left in between. The CDR3 consists of 20 residues. In germline, CDR1 is LGHNA, CDR2 YNFKEQ. The PCR contained 60 Vbeta and 13 Jbeta primers. Libraries were prepared by immunoSEQ multiplex PCR; TCRdb keeps only in-frame clonotypes and omits some of them. This table has about 120,000 clones, about 59% appearing once. The sequence was collected from a woman between 40 and 55 years old in good health and CMV-seropositive. The chain employs TRBV4-2 and TRBJ2-2; D may be TRBD2 (6 bases). Sequencing was performed on PBMCs. The CDR3 spells CASSQPLWGRLVSNTGELFF. CDR3 nucleotides: TGTGCCAGCAGCCAACCCCTATGGGGGAGGTTGGTCTCGAACACCGGGGAGCTGTTTTTT.